The present TCR beta chain was sequenced within a study of blood T cell repertoires in COVID-19. Study-level background: The United States, Italy and Spain provided the acute and convalescent COVID-19 samples. Sample material is recorded as cDNA or gDNA derived from T cells, B-cell-depleted T cells, or PBMCs.

V dropped 4 bases and J dropped 0; count of bases not matched to a gene: 2. Germline assignment: CDR1 SGHRS and CDR2 YFSETQ. The CDR3 consists of 15 residues. A Seattle source enrolled patients during active infection and followed them longitudinally. Authors' data handling: Quantification of nucleated cells was approximated via reference gene primer amplification. Using immunoSEQ multiplex PCR, the repertoire was profiled, and TCRdb retains in-frame clones only, with some absent. V, J and clone size derive from that table, while D and trimming were established from the DNA sequence. The data contain about 240,000 clones, approximately 85% of them singletons.

The rearrangement links TRBV5-1 to TRBJ2-2, with 8 bases aligning to TRBD2. This TCR came from a middle-aged man with COVID-19, enrolled during active disease. The sample comprised peripheral blood. In DNA form, the CDR3 reads TGCGCCAGCAGCGTTAGCGGGGCGAACACCGGGGAGCTGTTTTTT. Protein product: CASSVSGANTGELFF.